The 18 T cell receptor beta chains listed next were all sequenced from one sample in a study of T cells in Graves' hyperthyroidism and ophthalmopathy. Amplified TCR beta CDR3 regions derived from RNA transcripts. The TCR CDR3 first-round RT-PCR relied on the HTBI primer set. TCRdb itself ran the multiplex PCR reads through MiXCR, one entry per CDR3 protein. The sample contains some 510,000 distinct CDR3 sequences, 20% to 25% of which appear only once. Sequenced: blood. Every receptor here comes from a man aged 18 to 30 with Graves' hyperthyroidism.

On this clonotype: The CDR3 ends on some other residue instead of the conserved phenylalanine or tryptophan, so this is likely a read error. CDR3 in amino acids: CSAKGTEAFV. The CDR3 DNA reads as TGCAGCGCCAAGGGAACTGAAGCTTTCGTT. The rearrangement links TRBV29-1 to TRBJ1-1; no clear D. CDR3 size: 10 residues. The ends were cut back, 7 bases at V and 5 bases at J, with 8 bases in the middle. CDR1 and CDR2 from the germline V gene are SQVTM and ANQGSEA.

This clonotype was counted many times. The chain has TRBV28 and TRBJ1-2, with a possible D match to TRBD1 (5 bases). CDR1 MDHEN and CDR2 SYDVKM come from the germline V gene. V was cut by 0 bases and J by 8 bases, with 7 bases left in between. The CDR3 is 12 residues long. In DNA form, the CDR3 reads TGTGCCAGCAGTTTATGGGGGGGAGGCTACACCTTC. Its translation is CASSLWGGGYTF.

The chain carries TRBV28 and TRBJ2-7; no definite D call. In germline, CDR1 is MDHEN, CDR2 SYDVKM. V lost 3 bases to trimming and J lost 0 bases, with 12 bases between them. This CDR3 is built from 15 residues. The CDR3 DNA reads TGTGCCAGCAGTTTTTATCTGGACCCCTCCTACGAGCAGTACTTC. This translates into CASSFYLDPSYEQYF.

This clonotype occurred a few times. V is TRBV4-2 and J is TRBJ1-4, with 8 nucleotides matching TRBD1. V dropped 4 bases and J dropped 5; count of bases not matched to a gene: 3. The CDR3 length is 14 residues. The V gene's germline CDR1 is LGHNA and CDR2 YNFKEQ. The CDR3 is CASSPGGSNEKLFF. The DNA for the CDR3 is TGTGCCAGCAGCCCAGGGGGCAGCAATGAAAAACTGTTTTTT.

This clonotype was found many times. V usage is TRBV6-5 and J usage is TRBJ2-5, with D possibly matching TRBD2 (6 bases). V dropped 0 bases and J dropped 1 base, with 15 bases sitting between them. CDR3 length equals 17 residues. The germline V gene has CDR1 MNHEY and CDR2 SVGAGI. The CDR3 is CASSYSSSGVGQETQYF. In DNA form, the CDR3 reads TGTGCCAGCAGTTACTCGAGTAGCGGCGTAGGCCAAGAGACCCAGTACTTC.

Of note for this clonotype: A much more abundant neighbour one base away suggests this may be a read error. The CDR3 coding sequence is TGTGCTAGTGGTTTTCCCACCGGAACCTACTACGGGCAGTACTTC. Translated, it gives CASGFPTGTYYGQYF. This chain uses TRBV12-5 with TRBJ2-7; D is unresolved. This CDR3 contains 15 residues. Germline V lookup: CDR1 LGHNT, CDR2 FRNRAP.

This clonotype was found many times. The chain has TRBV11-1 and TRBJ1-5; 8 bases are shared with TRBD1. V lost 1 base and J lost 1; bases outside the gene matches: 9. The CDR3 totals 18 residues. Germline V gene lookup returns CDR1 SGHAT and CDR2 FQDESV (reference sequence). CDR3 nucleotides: TGTGCCAGCAGCTTAGGGATTGGACAGGGTGGAAGCAATCAGCCCCAGCATTTT. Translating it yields CASSLGIGQGGSNQPQHF. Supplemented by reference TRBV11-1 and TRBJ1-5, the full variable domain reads EAEVAQSPRYKITEKSQAVAFWCDPISGHATLYWYRQILGQGPELLVQFQDESVVDDSQLPKDRFSAERLKGVDSTLKIQPAELGDSAMYLCASSLGIGQGGSNQPQHFGDGTRLSIL.

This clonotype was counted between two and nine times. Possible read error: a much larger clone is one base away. The CDR3 sequence: CSVKGGLAGGLQETRYF. CDR3 coding DNA: TGCAGCGTCAAAGGGGGACTAGCGGGGGGCCTCCAAGAGACCCGGTACTTC. This rearrangement joins TRBV29-1 to TRBJ2-5; 15 nucleotides align to TRBD2. This CDR3 comprises 17 residues. CDR1 is SQVTM, CDR2 ANQGSEA, per germline.

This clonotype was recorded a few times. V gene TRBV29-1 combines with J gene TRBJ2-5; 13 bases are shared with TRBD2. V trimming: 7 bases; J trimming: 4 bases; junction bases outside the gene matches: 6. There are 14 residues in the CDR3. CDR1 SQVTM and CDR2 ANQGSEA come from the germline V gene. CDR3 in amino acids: CSAEGLAGRETQYF. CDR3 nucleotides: TGCAGCGCCGAGGGACTAGCGGGGAGAGAGACCCAGTACTTC.

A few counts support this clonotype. The CDR3 DNA reads as TGTGCCAGCAGTGAAAATCCCCCGGGAGCGGGGGCGGGGGCCAACGTCCTGACTTTC. This gives the protein CASSENPPGAGAGANVLTF. The chain recombines TRBV6-1 with TRBJ2-6, with 8 bases matching TRBD2. This CDR3 spans 19 amino acids. With V trimmed by 2 bases and J by 4 bases, 13 bases remained unmatched. Germline V CDR1 and CDR2: MNHNS, SASEGT.

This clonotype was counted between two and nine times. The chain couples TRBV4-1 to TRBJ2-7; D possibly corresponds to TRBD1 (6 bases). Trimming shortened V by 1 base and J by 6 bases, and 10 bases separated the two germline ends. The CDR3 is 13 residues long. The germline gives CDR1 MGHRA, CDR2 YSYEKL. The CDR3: CASSQAAGAEQYF. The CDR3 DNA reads TGCGCCAGCAGCCAAGCGGCAGGGGCCGAGCAGTACTTC.

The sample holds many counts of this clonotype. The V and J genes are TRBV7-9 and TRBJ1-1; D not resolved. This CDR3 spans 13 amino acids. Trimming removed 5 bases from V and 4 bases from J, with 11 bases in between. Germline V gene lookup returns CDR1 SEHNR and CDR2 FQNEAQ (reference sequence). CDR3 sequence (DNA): TGTGCCAGCAGCGTCGGGTTGGGCACTGAAGCTTTCTTT. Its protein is CASSVGLGTEAFF. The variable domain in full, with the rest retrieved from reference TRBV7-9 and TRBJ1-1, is DTGVSQNPRHKITKRGQNVTFRCDPISEHNRLYWYRQTLGQGPEFLTYFQNEAQLEKSRLLSDRFSAERPKGSFSTLEIQRTEQGDSAMYLCASSVGLGTEAFFGQGTRLTVV.

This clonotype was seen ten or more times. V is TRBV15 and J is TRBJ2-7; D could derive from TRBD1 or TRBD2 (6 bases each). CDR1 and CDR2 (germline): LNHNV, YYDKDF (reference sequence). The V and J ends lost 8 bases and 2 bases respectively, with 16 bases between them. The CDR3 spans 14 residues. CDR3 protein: CATSHRGRPYEQYF. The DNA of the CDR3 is TGTGCCACCTCTCACCGGGGGCGGCCCTACGAGCAGTACTTC.

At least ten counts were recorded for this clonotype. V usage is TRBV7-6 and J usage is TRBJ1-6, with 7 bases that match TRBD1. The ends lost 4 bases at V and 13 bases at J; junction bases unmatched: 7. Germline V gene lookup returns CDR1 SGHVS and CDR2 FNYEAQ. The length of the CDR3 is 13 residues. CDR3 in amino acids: CASSSHRGEPLHF. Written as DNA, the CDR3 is TGTGCCAGCAGCTCGCACAGGGGAGAGCCCCTCCACTTT. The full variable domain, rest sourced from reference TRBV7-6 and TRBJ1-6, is GAGVSQSPRYKVTKRGQDVALRCDPISGHVSLYWYRQALGQGPEFLTYFNYEAQQDKSGLPNDRFSAERPEGSISTLTIQRTEQRDSAMYRCASSSHRGEPLHFGNGTRLTVT.

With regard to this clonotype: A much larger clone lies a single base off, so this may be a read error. CDR3 coding DNA: TGCAGTGCTCCCCATCTGGCTAGGGATGAGGAGACCCAGTACTTC. This codes for CSAPHLARDEETQYF. The chain carries TRBV20-1 and TRBJ2-5; D unresolved. CDR1 and CDR2 (germline): DFQATT, SNEGSKA (reference sequence). V was cut by 5 bases and J by 5 bases, with 21 bases left in between. This CDR3 has 15 amino acids.

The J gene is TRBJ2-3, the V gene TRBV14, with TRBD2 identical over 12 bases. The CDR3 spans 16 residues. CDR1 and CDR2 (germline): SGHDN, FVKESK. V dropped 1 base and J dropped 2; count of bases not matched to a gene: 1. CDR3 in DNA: TGTGCCAGCAGCCAAGGACTAGCGGGGGTCACAGATACGCAGTATTTT. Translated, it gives CASSQGLAGVTDTQYF.

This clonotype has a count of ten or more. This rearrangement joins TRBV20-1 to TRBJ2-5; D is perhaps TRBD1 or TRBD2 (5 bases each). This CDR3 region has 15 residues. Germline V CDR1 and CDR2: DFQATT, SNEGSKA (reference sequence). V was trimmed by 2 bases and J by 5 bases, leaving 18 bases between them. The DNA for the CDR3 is TGCAGTGCTAGAAGGGACCTCCGAATTATGGAGACCCAGTACTTC. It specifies CSARRDLRIMETQYF.

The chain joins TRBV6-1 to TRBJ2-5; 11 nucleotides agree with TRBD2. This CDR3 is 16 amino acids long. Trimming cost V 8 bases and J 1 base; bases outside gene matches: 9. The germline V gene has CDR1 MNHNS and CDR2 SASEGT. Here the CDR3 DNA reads TGTGCCAGCGGCCTCCTAGCGGGGGGCCCCCAAGAGACCCAGTACTTC. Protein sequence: CASGLLAGGPQETQYF.